A selection of T cell receptor beta chains follows, all from one sample in a study of CD8+ T cells in alopecia areata. Libraries were prepared by immunoSEQ multiplex PCR; TCRdb keeps only in-frame clonotypes and omits some of them. The sample has approximately 150,000 clones, over 45% seen once. Material for sequencing was CD4+ T cells sorted from blood. These receptors were taken from a human donor with alopecia areata. CDR3s leave out the opening cysteine and the closing phenylalanine or tryptophan.

j_call: TRBJ2-7
v_call: TRBV29-1
cdr3_length: 10
cdr3_aa: SVRTVSYEQY

j_call: TRBJ1-5
v_call: TRBV2
cdr3_length: 13
cdr3_aa: ASSVEQGSNQPQH

j_call: TRBJ2-3
v_call: TRBV5-1
cdr3_length: 11
cdr3_aa: ASSPEGAYTQY

j_call: TRBJ2-1
v_call: TRBV19
cdr3_length: 13
cdr3_aa: ASSMTGWYYNEQF

j_call: TRBJ2-3
v_call: TRBV30
cdr3_length: 11
cdr3_aa: AHQGGGTDTQY

j_call: TRBJ2-5
v_call: TRBV5-1
cdr3_length: 11
cdr3_aa: ASRDGAEETQY

j_call: TRBJ2-3
v_call: TRBV7-2
cdr3_length: 10
cdr3_aa: ASSLIGTQQY

j_call: TRBJ1-5
v_call: TRBV27
cdr3_length: 11
cdr3_aa: ASSLESNQPQH

j_call: TRBJ1-3
v_call: TRBV29-1
cdr3_length: 12
cdr3_aa: SVEDPPGANTIY

j_call: TRBJ1-4
v_call: TRBV29-1
cdr3_length: 10
cdr3_aa: SVEGPNEKLF

j_call: TRBJ2-1
v_call: TRBV5-6
cdr3_length: 15
cdr3_aa: ASSVLAGGSPEMKQF

j_call: TRBJ2-5
v_call: TRBV7-7
cdr3_length: 12
cdr3_aa: ASSLGTEQETQY

j_call: TRBJ2-5
v_call: TRBV7-2
cdr3_length: 13
cdr3_aa: ASSFTSASQETQY

j_call: TRBJ2-1
v_call: TRBV20-1
cdr3_length: 9
cdr3_aa: SAREYKEQF

j_call: TRBJ2-5
v_call: TRBV4-1
cdr3_length: 12
cdr3_aa: ASSQEVSQETQY

j_call: TRBJ2-7
v_call: TRBV29-1
cdr3_length: 9
cdr3_aa: SVVQVYEQY

j_call: TRBJ2-7
v_call: TRBV7-2
cdr3_length: 13
cdr3_aa: ASSLLPAGNYEQY

j_call: TRBJ1-3
v_call: TRBV29-1
cdr3_length: 9
cdr3_aa: SVGGGNTIY

j_call: TRBJ2-7
v_call: TRBV5-6
cdr3_length: 12
cdr3_aa: ASSLEGTKYEQY

j_call: TRBJ1-1
v_call: TRBV7-9
cdr3_length: 11
cdr3_aa: ATGGYSDTEAF

j_call: TRBJ1-3
v_call: TRBV7-9
cdr3_length: 11
cdr3_aa: ASSPFSGNTIY

j_call: TRBJ1-4
v_call: TRBV29-1
cdr3_length: 14
cdr3_aa: SVDGGPGRLNEKLF

j_call: TRBJ2-2
v_call: TRBV29-1
cdr3_length: 9
cdr3_aa: SAWGGGELF

j_call: TRBJ1-1
v_call: TRBV7-3
cdr3_length: 11
cdr3_aa: ASRSGSNTEAF

j_call: TRBJ2-6
v_call: TRBV29-1
cdr3_length: 16
cdr3_aa: SVESLGLQFSGANVLT

j_call: TRBJ1-2
v_call: TRBV5-1
cdr3_length: 12
cdr3_aa: ASSLGQGDYGYT

j_call: TRBJ2-1
v_call: TRBV18
cdr3_length: 14
cdr3_aa: ASSPQLAGGPDEQF

j_call: TRBJ2-1
v_call: TRBV11-2
cdr3_length: 12
cdr3_aa: ASSLAGRYNEQF

j_call: TRBJ2-1
v_call: TRBV5-1
cdr3_length: 14
cdr3_aa: ASSLFTGKAYNEQF

j_call: TRBJ2-1
v_call: TRBV29-1
cdr3_length: 12
cdr3_aa: SVGRIVGYNEQF

j_call: TRBJ2-7
v_call: TRBV5-1
cdr3_length: 15
cdr3_aa: ASSVAGPAGASYEQY

j_call: TRBJ2-3
v_call: TRBV29-1
cdr3_length: 10
cdr3_aa: SAYRGTDTQY

j_call: TRBJ2-1
v_call: TRBV29-1
cdr3_length: 13
cdr3_aa: SVYLTSGMFDEQF

j_call: TRBJ2-1
v_call: TRBV7-3
cdr3_length: 13
cdr3_aa: ASSGTSGRANEQF

j_call: TRBJ1-1
v_call: TRBV4-1
cdr3_length: 12
cdr3_aa: ASSPNRQGAEAF

j_call: TRBJ2-1
v_call: TRBV9
cdr3_length: 14
cdr3_aa: ASSARLAGVINEQF

j_call: TRBJ1-2
v_call: TRBV30
cdr3_length: 16
cdr3_aa: AWSDPLLLGQRFYGYT

j_call: TRBJ1-1
v_call: TRBV5-1
cdr3_length: 14
cdr3_aa: ASSEGQGIGNTEAF

j_call: TRBJ1-5
v_call: TRBV18
cdr3_length: 11
cdr3_aa: ASSGGSNQPQH

j_call: TRBJ2-3
v_call: TRBV5-1
cdr3_length: 11
cdr3_aa: ASSLDVRDTQY

j_call: TRBJ2-3
v_call: TRBV29-1
cdr3_length: 11
cdr3_aa: SGRGQYTDTQY

j_call: TRBJ1-2
v_call: TRBV7-9
cdr3_length: 16
cdr3_aa: ASSGTHRGLNAHYGYT

j_call: TRBJ2-1
v_call: TRBV29-1
cdr3_length: 11
cdr3_aa: SVDNTGTSLQF

j_call: TRBJ1-2
v_call: TRBV9
cdr3_length: 14
cdr3_aa: ASSASGRSLENGYT

j_call: TRBJ1-4
v_call: TRBV29-1
cdr3_length: 11
cdr3_aa: SVTGRADEKLF

j_call: TRBJ2-7
v_call: TRBV6-6
cdr3_length: 12
cdr3_aa: ASRKRGDDREQY

j_call: TRBJ2-7
v_call: TRBV7-9
cdr3_length: 12
cdr3_aa: ASATPGTLYEQY

j_call: TRBJ2-3
v_call: TRBV13
cdr3_length: 18
cdr3_aa: ASSPSSGTSGRGRTDTQY

j_call: TRBJ2-3
v_call: TRBV5-1
cdr3_length: 12
cdr3_aa: ASSFGTSTDTQY